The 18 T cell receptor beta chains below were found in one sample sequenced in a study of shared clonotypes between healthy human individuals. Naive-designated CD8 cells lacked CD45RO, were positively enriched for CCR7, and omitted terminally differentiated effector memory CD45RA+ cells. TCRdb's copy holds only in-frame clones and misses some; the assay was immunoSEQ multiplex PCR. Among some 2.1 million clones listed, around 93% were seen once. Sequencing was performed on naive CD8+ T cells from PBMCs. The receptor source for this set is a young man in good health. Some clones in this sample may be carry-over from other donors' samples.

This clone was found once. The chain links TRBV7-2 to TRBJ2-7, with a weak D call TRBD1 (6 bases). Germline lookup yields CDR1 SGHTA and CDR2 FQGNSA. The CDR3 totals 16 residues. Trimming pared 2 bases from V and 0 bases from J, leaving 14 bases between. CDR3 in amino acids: CASSLNRQASSYEQYF. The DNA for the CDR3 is TGTGCCAGCAGCTTAAATAGACAGGCCAGCTCCTACGAGCAGTACTTC.

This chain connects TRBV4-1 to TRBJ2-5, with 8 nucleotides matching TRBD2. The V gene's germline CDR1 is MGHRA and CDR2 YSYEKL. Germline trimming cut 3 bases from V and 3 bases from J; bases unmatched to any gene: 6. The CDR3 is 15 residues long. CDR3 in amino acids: CASSQAPGLEETQYF. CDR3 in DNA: TGCGCCAGCAGCCAGGCCCCGGGACTAGAAGAGACCCAGTACTTC.

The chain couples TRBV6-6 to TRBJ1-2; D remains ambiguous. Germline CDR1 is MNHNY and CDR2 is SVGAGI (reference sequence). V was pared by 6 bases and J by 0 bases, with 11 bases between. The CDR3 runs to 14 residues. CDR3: CASSLSVANYGYTF. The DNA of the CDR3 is TGTGCCAGCAGCCTTTCCGTGGCTAACTATGGCTACACCTTC.

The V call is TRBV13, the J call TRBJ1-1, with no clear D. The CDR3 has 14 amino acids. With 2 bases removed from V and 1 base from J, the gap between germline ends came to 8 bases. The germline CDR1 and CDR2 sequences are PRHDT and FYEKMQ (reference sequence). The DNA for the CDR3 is TGTGCCAGCAGCTTATCGGGAGGGAACACTGAAGCTTTCTTT. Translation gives CASSLSGGNTEAFF.

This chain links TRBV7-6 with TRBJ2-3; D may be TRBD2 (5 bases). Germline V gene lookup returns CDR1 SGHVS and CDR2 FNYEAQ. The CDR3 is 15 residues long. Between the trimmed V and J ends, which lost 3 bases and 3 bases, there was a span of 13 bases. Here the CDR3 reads CASSFEPRTTDTQYF. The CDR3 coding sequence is TGTGCCAGCAGCTTTGAGCCCAGGACTACAGATACGCAGTATTTT.

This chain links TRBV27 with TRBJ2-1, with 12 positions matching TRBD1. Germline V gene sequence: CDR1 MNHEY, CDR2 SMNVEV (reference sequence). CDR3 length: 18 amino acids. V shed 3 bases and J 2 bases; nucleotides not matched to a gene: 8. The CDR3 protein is CASSLNRDRGPPYNEQFF. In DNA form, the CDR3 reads TGTGCCAGCAGTTTGAACCGGGACAGGGGGCCCCCCTACAATGAGCAGTTCTTC.

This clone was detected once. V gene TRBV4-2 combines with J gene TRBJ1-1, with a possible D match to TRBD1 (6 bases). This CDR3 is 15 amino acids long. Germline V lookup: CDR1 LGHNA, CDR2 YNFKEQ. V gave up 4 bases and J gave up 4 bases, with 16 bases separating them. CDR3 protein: CASSPSGGAGTEAFF. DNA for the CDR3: TGTGCCAGCAGCCCGTCGGGGGGCGCCGGCACTGAAGCTTTCTTT.

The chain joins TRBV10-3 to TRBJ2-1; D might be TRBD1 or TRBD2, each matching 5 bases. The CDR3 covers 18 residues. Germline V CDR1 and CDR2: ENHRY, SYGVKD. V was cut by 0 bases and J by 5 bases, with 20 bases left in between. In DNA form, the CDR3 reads TGTGCCATCAGTGAGTCGGTTGGAAGGGGAGCGCCCAACAATGAGCAGTTCTTC. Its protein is CAISESVGRGAPNNEQFF.

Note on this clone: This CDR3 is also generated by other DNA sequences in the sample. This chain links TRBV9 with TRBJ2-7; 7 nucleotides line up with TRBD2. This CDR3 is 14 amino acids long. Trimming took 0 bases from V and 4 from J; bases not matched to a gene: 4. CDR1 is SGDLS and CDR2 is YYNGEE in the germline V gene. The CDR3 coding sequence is TGTGCCAGCAGCGTAGGTGGGAGGGCTTACGAGCAGTACTTC. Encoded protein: CASSVGGRAYEQYF.

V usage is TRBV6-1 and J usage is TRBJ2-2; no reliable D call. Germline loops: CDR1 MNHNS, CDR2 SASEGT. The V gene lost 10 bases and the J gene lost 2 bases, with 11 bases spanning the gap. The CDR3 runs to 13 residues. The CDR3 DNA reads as TGTGCCACACCCTTCCCCAACACCGGGGAGCTGTTTTTT. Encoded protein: CATPFPNTGELFF.

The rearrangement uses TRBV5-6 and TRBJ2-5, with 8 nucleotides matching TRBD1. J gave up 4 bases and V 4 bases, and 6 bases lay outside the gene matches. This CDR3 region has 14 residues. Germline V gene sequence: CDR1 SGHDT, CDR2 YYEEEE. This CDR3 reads CASSTQDRGETQYF. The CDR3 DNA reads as TGTGCCAGCAGCACCCAAGACAGGGGAGAGACCCAGTACTTC.

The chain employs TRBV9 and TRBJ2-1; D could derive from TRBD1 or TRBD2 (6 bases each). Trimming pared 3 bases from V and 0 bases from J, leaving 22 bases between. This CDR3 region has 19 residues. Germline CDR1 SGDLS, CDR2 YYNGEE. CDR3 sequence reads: CASSEGGGLSLSSYNEQFF. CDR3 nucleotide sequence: TGTGCCAGCAGCGAAGGAGGGGGACTGTCCTTAAGCTCCTACAATGAGCAGTTCTTC.

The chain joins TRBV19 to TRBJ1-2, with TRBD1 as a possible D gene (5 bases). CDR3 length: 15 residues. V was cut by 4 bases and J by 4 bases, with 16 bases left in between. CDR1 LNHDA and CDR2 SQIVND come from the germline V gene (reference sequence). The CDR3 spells CASSREGEGLYGYTF. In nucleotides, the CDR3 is TGTGCCAGTAGTAGAGAAGGGGAAGGCCTCTATGGCTACACCTTC.

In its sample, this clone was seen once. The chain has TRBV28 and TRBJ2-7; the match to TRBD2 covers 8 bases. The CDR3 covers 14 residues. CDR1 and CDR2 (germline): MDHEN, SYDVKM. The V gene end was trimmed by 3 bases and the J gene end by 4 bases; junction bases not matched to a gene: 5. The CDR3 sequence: CASSLTSDLYEQYF. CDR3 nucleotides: TGTGCCAGCAGTTTGACTAGCGACCTTTACGAGCAGTACTTC.

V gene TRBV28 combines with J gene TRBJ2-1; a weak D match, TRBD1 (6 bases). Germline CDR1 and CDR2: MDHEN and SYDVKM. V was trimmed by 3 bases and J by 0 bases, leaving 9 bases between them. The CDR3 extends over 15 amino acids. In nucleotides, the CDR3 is TGTGCCAGCAGTTTTACAGGGAGCTCCTACAATGAGCAGTTCTTC. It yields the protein CASSFTGSSYNEQFF.

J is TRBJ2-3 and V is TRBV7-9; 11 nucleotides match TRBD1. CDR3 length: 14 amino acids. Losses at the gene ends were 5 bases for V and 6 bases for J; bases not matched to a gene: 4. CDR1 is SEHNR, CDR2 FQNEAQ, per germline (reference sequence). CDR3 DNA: TGTGCCAGCAGCCCCCGGGACAGGGGGGATACGCAGTATTTT. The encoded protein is CASSPRDRGDTQYF. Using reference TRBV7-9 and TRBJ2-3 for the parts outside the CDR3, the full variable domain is DTGVSQNPRHKITKRGQNVTFRCDPISEHNRLYWYRQTLGQGPEFLTYFQNEAQLEKSRLLSDRFSAERPKGSFSTLEIQRTEQGDSAMYLCASSPRDRGDTQYFGPGTRLTVL.

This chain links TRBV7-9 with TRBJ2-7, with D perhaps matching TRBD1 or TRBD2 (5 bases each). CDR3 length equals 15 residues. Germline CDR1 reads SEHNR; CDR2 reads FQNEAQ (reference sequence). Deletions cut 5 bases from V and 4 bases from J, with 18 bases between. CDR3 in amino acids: CASSQTARDPYEQYF. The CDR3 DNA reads TGTGCCAGCAGCCAAACTGCCCGGGACCCGTACGAGCAGTACTTC.

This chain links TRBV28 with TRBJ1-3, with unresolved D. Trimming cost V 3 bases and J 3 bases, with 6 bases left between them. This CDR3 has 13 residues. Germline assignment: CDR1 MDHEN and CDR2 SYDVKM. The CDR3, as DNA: TGTGCCAGCAGTTTTGAGTTTGGAAACACCATATATTTT. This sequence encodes CASSFEFGNTIYF.